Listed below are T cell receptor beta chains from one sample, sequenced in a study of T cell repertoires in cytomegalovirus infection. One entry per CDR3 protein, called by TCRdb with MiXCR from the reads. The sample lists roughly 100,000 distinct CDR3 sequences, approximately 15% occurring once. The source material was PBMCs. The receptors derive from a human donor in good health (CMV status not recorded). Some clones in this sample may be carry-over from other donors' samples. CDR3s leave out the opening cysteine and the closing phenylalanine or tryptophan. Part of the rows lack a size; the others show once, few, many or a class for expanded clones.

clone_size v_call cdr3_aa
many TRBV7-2 ASSDTGTFGEKLF
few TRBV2 ASRADGSAQY
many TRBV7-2 ASSFNYEQY
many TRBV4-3 ASSQDVDTEAF
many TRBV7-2 ASSLVAGNTIY
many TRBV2 ASRQDGETEAF
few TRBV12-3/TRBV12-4 ASSSGLPLKGDTQY
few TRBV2 ASSSQGSTDTQY
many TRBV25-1 ASSDRQGGNYGYT
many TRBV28 ASALTGNYGYT
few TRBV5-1 ASSLVDRNEKLF
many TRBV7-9 ASSFRGRTEAF
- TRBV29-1 SVSWDIYNEQF
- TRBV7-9 ASSLDRGEDTQY